This entry lists 28 T cell receptor beta chains sequenced from one sample in a study of CD8 T cells in ankylosing spondylitis. MiXCR was run by TCRdb on the 5' RACE reads, yielding one entry per CDR3 protein. The sample has 300,000 to 350,000 distinct CDR3 sequences; 20% are singletons. Material for sequencing was blood, either unsorted or a sorted T cell fraction (not recorded which). Receptor source: a female donor with ankylosing spondylitis or in good health (not recorded which).

There are a few counts of this clonotype. The J gene is TRBJ1-6, the V gene TRBV7-6, with 8 bases identical to TRBD1. V gave up 1 base and J gave up 10 bases; unmatched junction bases: 6. The V gene's germline CDR1 is SGHVS and CDR2 FNYEAQ. The length of the CDR3 is 15 residues. The CDR3 loop is CASSLGTGSTSPLHF. DNA for the CDR3: TGTGCCAGCAGCTTAGGGACAGGGAGTACCTCACCCCTCCACTTT.

The V gene is TRBV6-5, the J gene TRBJ1-2; tentative D call: TRBD1 (6 bases). Germline loops: CDR1 MNHEY, CDR2 SVGAGI. This CDR3 has 12 residues. Between the trimmed V and J ends, which lost 5 bases and 8 bases, there was a span of 12 bases. The CDR3 here is CASSLTRGGYTF. DNA of the CDR3: TGTGCCAGCAGTCTCACCAGGGGAGGCTACACCTTC.

This clonotype appeared a few times. The CDR3 here is CASSEGTSGRTTDTQYF. Here the CDR3 DNA reads TGCGCCAGCAGTGAGGGGACTAGCGGGAGGACCACAGATACGCAGTATTTT. This chain connects TRBV10-1 to TRBJ2-3; TRBD2 matches 15 bases. The CDR3 runs 17 residues. Germline V CDR1 and CDR2: WNHNN, SYGVQD (reference sequence). The trim removed 2 bases at V and 2 bases at J, leaving 2 bases unmatched.

In the case of this clonotype: This is likely a read error, given that the CDR3 carries no conserved phenylalanine or tryptophan at its end. The rearrangement joins TRBV29-1 to TRBJ2-7; no definite D call. The germline V gene has CDR1 SQVTM and CDR2 ANQGSEA. The CDR3 length is 13 residues. V lost 2 bases, J lost 2 bases, and 10 bases lay in between. Here the CDR3 reads CSVELRFTYEQYL. CDR3 bases: TGCAGCGTTGAACTGAGGTTTACCTACGAGCAGTACTTA.

There are a few counts of this clonotype. This chain joins TRBV10-3 and TRBJ2-3; TRBD2 matches at 7 bases. Trimming cost V 8 bases and J 5 bases; bases outside gene matches: 1. The CDR3 loop spans 11 amino acids. Germline V gene data show CDR1 as ENHRY and CDR2 as SYGVKD. The CDR3 region has the DNA TGTGCCATCTCGGGGGGAGATACGCAGTATTTT. This translates into CAISGGDTQYF.

The J gene is TRBJ2-5, the V gene TRBV5-4, with 7 positions matching TRBD1. This CDR3 has 13 residues. In germline, CDR1 is SGHNT, CDR2 YYREEE (reference sequence). V gave up 4 bases and J gave up 3 bases; unmatched junction bases: 3. CDR3 in DNA: TGTGCCAGCAGCAAGGGACAGAAAGAGACCCAGTACTTC. Translating it yields CASSKGQKETQYF.

This clonotype has at least ten counts. The V call is TRBV9, the J call TRBJ2-1, with D unclear. Deletions cut 0 bases from V and 6 bases from J, with 16 bases between. Germline lookup yields CDR1 SGDLS and CDR2 YYNGEE. The CDR3 has 16 residues. CDR3 sequence reads: CASSVAPAGVGNEQFF. The CDR3 DNA reads TGTGCCAGCAGCGTAGCTCCAGCAGGAGTGGGCAATGAGCAGTTCTTC.

This clonotype showed up many times. A junction end diverges from the germline sequence, so it may reflect a read error. The chain joins TRBV7-2 to TRBJ2-1; D possibly corresponds to TRBD2 (5 bases). From germline, CDR1 is SGHTA and CDR2 FQGNSA. The CDR3 contains 13 residues. The CDR3: CASSLRRDNEQFF. DNA for the CDR3: TGCGCCAGCAGCTTGCGGCGGGACAATGAGCAGTTCTTC.

This clonotype appeared a single time. This sequence joins TRBV29-1 and TRBJ1-2, with TRBD1 as a possible D gene (5 bases). The CDR3 is 16 residues long. The germline V and J ends were trimmed by 2 bases and 0 bases, with 16 bases remaining between them. Germline lookup yields CDR1 SQVTM and CDR2 ANQGSEA. DNA for the CDR3: TGCAGCGTTGAATCCCGGGGGGAGAAAGCTAACTATGGCTACACCTTC. Translated, it gives CSVESRGEKANYGYTF.

This clonotype was seen a handful of times. The gene calls are TRBV30 and TRBJ2-4, with 7 bases matching TRBD2. The CDR3 is 13 amino acids. V gave up 2 bases and J gave up 7 bases; unmatched junction bases: 5. Germline CDR1 and CDR2: GTSNPN and SVGIG (reference sequence). The CDR3 coding sequence is TGTGCCTGGAGTCTTAGCGGGCACAACATTCAGTACTTC. Its translation: CAWSLSGHNIQYF.

This clonotype was found a few times. The rearrangement uses TRBV7-9 and TRBJ1-4; no firm D call. The CDR3 is 16 amino acids. Germline CDR1 is SEHNR and CDR2 is FQNEAQ (reference sequence). The V and J ends lost 3 bases and 5 bases respectively, with 16 bases between them. CDR3: CASSFGAGGPNEKLFF. The CDR3 coding sequence is TGTGCCAGCAGCTTTGGCGCCGGTGGTCCGAATGAAAAACTGTTTTTT. The whole variable domain, filled in from reference TRBV7-9 and TRBJ1-4, reads DTGVSQNPRHKITKRGQNVTFRCDPISEHNRLYWYRQTLGQGPEFLTYFQNEAQLEKSRLLSDRFSAERPKGSFSTLEIQRTEQGDSAMYLCASSFGAGGPNEKLFFGSGTQLSVL.

CDR3 in DNA: TGCGCCAGCAGCTTGGACAGATGGCAGCCCCAGCATTTT. As protein: CASSLDRWQPQHF. The chain joins TRBV5-1 to TRBJ1-5, with D uncertain. Germline V gene sequence: CDR1 SGHRS, CDR2 YFSETQ. V dropped 0 bases and J dropped 7 bases, with 8 bases sitting between them. The CDR3 is 13 residues long.

This clonotype came up a few times. This chain connects TRBV11-2 to TRBJ2-4; D is perhaps TRBD1 or TRBD2 (6 bases each). Germline CDR1 and CDR2: SGHAT and FQNNGV. V lost 2 bases and J 10 bases, leaving 27 bases between the germline ends. This CDR3 has 18 amino acids. CDR3 amino acids: CASSLIRTGEGGRGIQYF. DNA of the CDR3: TGTGCCAGCAGCTTAATCAGAACGGGAGAGGGGGGTCGAGGGATTCAGTACTTC. Full variable domain (remainder filled in from reference TRBV11-2 and TRBJ2-4): EAGVAQSPRYKIIEKRQSVAFWCNPISGHATLYWYQQILGQGPKLLIQFQNNGVVDDSQLPKDRFSAERLKGVDSTLKIQPAKLEDSAVYLCASSLIRTGEGGRGIQYFGAGTRLSVL.

The chain employs TRBV18 and TRBJ2-1; 9 bases fit TRBD2. The CDR3 length is 16 residues. Germline CDR1 KGHSH, CDR2 LQKENI. V lost 2 bases to trimming and J lost 4 bases; unmatched junction nucleotides: 6. The CDR3 coding sequence is TGTGCCAGCTCACCAAGGGGAGCGGGAGGTTACAATGAGCAGTTCTTC. It translates to CASSPRGAGGYNEQFF.

J is TRBJ1-1 and V is TRBV7-2; TRBD1 agrees at 10 bases. CDR3 length equals 14 residues. Germline CDR1 reads SGHTA; CDR2 reads FQGNSA. With 5 bases clipped from V and 8 bases from J, the junction kept 8 bases outside the gene matches. CDR3 nucleotide sequence: TGTGCCAGCAGCCTGAGACGGACAGGGGGAGAAGCTTTCTTT. Its protein is CASSLRRTGGEAFF.

In its sample, this clonotype was seen a few times. The V gene is TRBV12-3 or TRBV12-4, the J gene TRBJ2-4, with D tentatively TRBD2 (6 bases). The V and J ends lost 5 bases and 0 bases respectively, with 14 bases between them. The CDR3 extends over 16 amino acids. The CDR3 loop reads CASSPAGLLAKNIQYF. The CDR3, as DNA: TGTGCCAGCAGTCCCGCGGGACTCCTAGCCAAAAACATTCAGTACTTC.

V usage is TRBV20-1 and J usage is TRBJ1-6, with D unresolved. V gave up 5 bases and J gave up 0 bases, with 8 bases separating them. CDR1 and CDR2 from the germline V gene are DFQATT and SNEGSKA (reference sequence). The CDR3 totals 14 residues. CDR3 loop: CSASTSSYNSPLHF. The CDR3 DNA reads as TGCAGTGCTTCCACGAGCTCCTATAATTCACCCCTCCACTTT.

This clonotype was observed a handful of times. The gene calls are TRBV5-1 and TRBJ2-3, with no clear D. The V gene lost 0 bases and the J gene lost 0 bases, with 14 bases spanning the gap. CDR1 is SGHRS, CDR2 YFSETQ, per germline. This CDR3 region has 17 residues. The CDR3 loop is CASSLDAPQTSTDTQYF. DNA for the CDR3: TGCGCCAGCAGCTTGGATGCCCCTCAAACCAGCACAGATACGCAGTATTTT.

With regard to this clonotype: The conserved phenylalanine or tryptophan is not found at the CDR3 terminus, so this likely reflects a read error. The chain is built from TRBV5-4 and TRBJ2-3; D not certain. The germline CDR1 and CDR2 sequences are SGHNT and YYREEE (reference sequence). V lost 4 bases and J 5 bases, leaving 8 bases between the germline ends. The CDR3 is 12 residues long. DNA of the CDR3: TGTGCCAGCAGCCTCACGGGAGATACGCAGTATCTT. This gives the protein CASSLTGDTQYL.

V gene TRBV6-5 combines with J gene TRBJ2-7, with 8 bases matching TRBD2. There are 15 residues in the CDR3. The V gene's germline CDR1 is MNHEY and CDR2 SVGAGI. Germline trimming cut 4 bases from V and 3 bases from J; bases unmatched to any gene: 8. The CDR3 DNA is TGTGCCAGCAGTTCCCAGCGGGAGTTCCGCTACGAGCAGTACTTC. Translation gives CASSSQREFRYEQYF.

The chain recombines TRBV2 with TRBJ2-4, with 7 bases identical to TRBD1. The CDR3 covers 12 residues. Germline CDR1 and CDR2: SNHLY and FYNNEI. Trimming at V came to 8 bases and at J to 3 bases, leaving 1 base not matched to a gene. The CDR3 spells CASRDSKNIQYF. The CDR3 nucleotides are TGTGCCAGCCGGGACAGCAAAAACATTCAGTACTTC.

This clonotype was picked up many times. The J gene is TRBJ2-1, the V gene TRBV6-4; D not resolved. Germline V gene sequence: CDR1 MRHNA, CDR2 SNTAGT. The V end was cut by 0 bases, the J end by 8 bases, with 14 bases between. The CDR3 is 15 residues long. CDR3 nucleotide sequence: TGTGCCAGCAGTGACTCAATCTCTACCGTCGATGAGCAGTTCTTC. Protein product: CASSDSISTVDEQFF.

There are a few counts of this clonotype. The gene calls are TRBV20-1 and TRBJ2-1; 9 bases match TRBD2. Trimming removed 0 bases from V and 4 bases from J; junction bases left unmatched: 4. CDR3 length equals 15 residues. The germline gives CDR1 DFQATT, CDR2 SNEGSKA (reference sequence). The CDR3 coding sequence is TGCAGTGCTAGAGATGCGGGAGGGGGTTACAATGAGCAGTTCTTC. It yields the protein CSARDAGGGYNEQFF.

J is TRBJ2-7 and V is TRBV6-1, with D possibly matching TRBD1 (5 bases). V dropped 5 bases and J dropped 5 bases, with 10 bases sitting between them. The CDR3 has 12 residues. From germline, CDR1 is MNHNS and CDR2 SASEGT. CDR3 loop: CASSIVGDEQYF. DNA of the CDR3: TGTGCCAGCAGTATAGTAGGGGACGAGCAGTACTTC.

The rearrangement uses TRBV20-1 and TRBJ1-2, with D unresolved. This CDR3 contains 14 residues. CDR1 is DFQATT, CDR2 SNEGSKA, per germline (reference sequence). Trimming removed 3 bases at V and 0 bases at J, with 11 bases between. The CDR3 loop is CSARARGPNYGYTF. CDR3 coding DNA: TGCAGTGCTAGGGCCCGGGGTCCTAACTATGGCTACACCTTC.

CDR3: CSARRLAGTGEQYF. CDR3 in DNA: TGCAGTGCTAGACGACTAGCGGGTACAGGCGAGCAGTACTTC. The V call is TRBV20-1, the J call TRBJ2-7; 10 bases fit TRBD2. CDR1 and CDR2 (germline): DFQATT, SNEGSKA (reference sequence). This CDR3 spans 14 amino acids. V trimming: 2 bases; J trimming: 6 bases; junction bases outside the gene matches: 7.

This clonotype occurred a few times. CDR3 DNA sequence: TGCAGTGCCCGCCCCCAAGGGAGGCATGATGGCTACACCTTC. Translating it yields CSARPQGRHDGYTF. This sequence joins TRBV20-1 and TRBJ1-2, with D unclear. From germline, CDR1 is DFQATT and CDR2 SNEGSKA (reference sequence). The V end was cut by 6 bases, the J end by 6 bases, with 20 bases between. The CDR3 length is 14 residues.

This clonotype was found many times. This chain joins TRBV4-3 and TRBJ2-1; D might be TRBD2 (5 bases). V gave up 0 bases and J gave up 13 bases, with 16 bases separating them. The CDR3 has 14 amino acids. The germline V gene has CDR1 LGHNA and CDR2 YSLEER. This chain's CDR3 is CASSQDNYEAVQFF. CDR3 DNA: TGCGCCAGCAGCCAAGATAATTACGAAGCGGTCCAGTTCTTC.